These 14 T cell receptor beta chains were sequenced from one sample in a study of T cell clonality in common variable immunodeficiency. For these receptors, no antigen is known. Study results and caveats: Reportedly, TCR beta sequences from common variable immunodeficiency showed fewer deletions and N-nucleotide insertions.

The data were produced by immunoSEQ multiplex PCR, yet TCRdb's version contains in-frame clones alone and is incomplete. This repertoire holds tens of thousands of clones, and none appear only once. Source material: peripheral blood mononuclear cells. The receptors were sampled from a human donor with common variable immunodeficiency.

The sample holds a few counts of this clone. The missing CDR3 end, 3 residues past where the read stops, is filled in from the germline J gene. The gene calls are TRBV18 and TRBJ2-1; D is ambiguous. Germline V gene lookup returns CDR1 KGHSH and CDR2 LQKENI. CDR3 size: 14 residues. Trimming shortened V by 5 bases and J by 6 bases, and 14 bases separated the two germline ends. Incomplete CDR3 DNA: TGTGCCAGCTCAGAGTATAGTCTACCCAATGAG. This codes for CASSEYSLPNE. In full, the CDR3 is CASSEYSLPNEQFF.

This clone was seen repeatedly, ten times or more. Sequencing ends 3 residues short of the CDR3 end; the germline J gene provides the rest. The chain employs TRBV6-2 or TRBV6-3 and TRBJ2-3; perhaps TRBD1 as D (5 bases). The ends were cut back, 2 bases at V and 0 bases at J, with 6 bases in the middle. Germline assignment: CDR1 MNHEY and CDR2 SVGEGT. This CDR3 is built from 14 residues. CDR3 protein: CASSYGASTDTQYF. CDR3 DNA (partial): TGTGCCAGCAGTTACGGGGCCAGCACAGATACG.

This clone was picked up many times. The sequenced part of the CDR3 DNA is TGCAGTGCTAGACATGGACTAGCGGGGAACACCGGGGAG. As protein: CSARHGLAGNTGE. The whole CDR3 protein reads CSARHGLAGNTGELFF. The V gene is TRBV20-1, the J gene TRBJ2-2; 11 positions agree with TRBD2. The read ends 3 residues before the CDR3 terminus; that terminus is restored from the germline J gene. The CDR3 totals 16 residues. Germline trimming cut 2 bases from V and 1 base from J; bases unmatched to any gene: 3. CDR1 DFQATT and CDR2 SNEGSKA come from the germline V gene (reference sequence).

On this clone: Sequencing ends 3 residues short of the CDR3 end; the germline J gene provides the rest. The V gene is TRBV18, the J gene TRBJ1-6, with D uncertain. The V gene lost 2 bases and the J gene lost 7 bases, with 24 bases spanning the gap. The CDR3 contains 19 residues. Germline values: CDR1 KGHSH, CDR2 LQKENI. CDR3 region: CASSPIRNSGAQVNSPLHF. Partial CDR3 DNA: TGTGCCAGCTCACCAATTCGGAATTCCGGCGCTCAGGTGAATTCACCC. Full variable domain (outside the CDR3, taken from reference TRBV18 and TRBJ1-6): NAGVMQNPRHLVRRRGQEARLRCSPMKGHSHVYWYRQLPEEGLKFMVYLQKENIIDESGMPKERFSAEFPKEGPSILRIQQVVRGDSAAYFCASSPIRNSGAQVNSPLHFGNGTRLTVT.

This clone was detected a few times. The CDR3 end is not reached by the read, which stops 3 residues before it; the germline J gene fills it in. The V call is TRBV6-1, the J call TRBJ1-2, with D possibly matching TRBD1 (5 bases). Germline-derived CDR1 and CDR2 are MNHNS and SASEGT. Trimming took off 5 bases at V and 4 bases at J, with 14 bases between the two ends. The CDR3 runs 14 residues. The CDR3 reads CASSQGAGRYGYTF. The covered CDR3 bases are TGTGCCAGCAGTCAAGGGGCAGGGCGCTATGGC.

As for this clone: Read coverage stops 3 residues before the CDR3 terminus; the germline J gene supplies the remainder. The V and J genes are TRBV18 and TRBJ2-7; 10 bases fit TRBD1. The CDR3 loop spans 17 amino acids. With V trimmed by 3 bases and J by 5 bases, 13 bases remained unmatched. Germline V gives CDR1 KGHSH, CDR2 LQKENI. The CDR3 bases that were read are TGTGCCAGCTCACCTGGGATTTCGGGACAGGGGCCCAACGAG. Translation gives CASSPGISGQGPNE. The entire CDR3 reads CASSPGISGQGPNEQYF. Drawing the rest from reference TRBV18 and TRBJ2-7, the complete variable domain is NAGVMQNPRHLVRRRGQEARLRCSPMKGHSHVYWYRQLPEEGLKFMVYLQKENIIDESGMPKERFSAEFPKEGPSILRIQQVVRGDSAAYFCASSPGISGQGPNEQYFGPGTRLTVT.

A few counts support this clone. Read sequence stops 3 residues before the CDR3 end, and the germline J gene provides the missing end. The V gene is TRBV5-1, the J gene TRBJ2-3; 8 bases match TRBD2. After removal of 1 base from V and 5 bases from J, the junction contained 6 bases not matched to a gene. The CDR3 has 15 amino acids. Germline loops: CDR1 SGHRS, CDR2 YFSETQ. The CDR3 DNA, read in part, is TGCGCCAGCAGCTTGTTCGGGGGGGCCTTAGATACG. Its translation is CASSLFGGALDT. The full CDR3 reads CASSLFGGALDTQYF.

This clone was picked up a small number of times. The read gets to within 3 residues of the CDR3 end, and the germline J gene fills in the rest. The chain carries TRBV7-9 and TRBJ2-1, with 7 nucleotides matching TRBD1. CDR1 and CDR2 (germline): SEHNR, FQNEAQ (reference sequence). CDR3 length: 13 residues. J lost 5 bases, V lost 5 bases, and 3 bases had no gene match. The part of the CDR3 DNA that was read is TGTGCCAGCAGCCTACAGGGGCACAATGAG. Translating it yields CASSLQGHNE. In full, the CDR3 is CASSLQGHNEQFF.

This clone was detected many times. The read ends 3 residues early relative to the CDR3; the germline J gene fills the gap. The chain links TRBV7-9 to TRBJ2-5; TRBD1 aligns across 7 bases. Per germline, CDR1 SEHNR and CDR2 FQNEAQ (reference sequence). CDR3 length: 13 amino acids. The J segment lost 5 bases and the V segment lost 5 bases, leaving 5 bases of the junction unmatched. Partial CDR3 DNA: TGTGCCAGCAGCAAACAGGGGCTGGAGACC. Its protein product is CASSKQGLET. The whole CDR3 reads CASSKQGLETQYF.

This clone qualifies as medium-sized (0.01 to 0.1%). The read ends 3 residues early relative to the CDR3; the germline J gene fills the gap. The chain carries TRBV15 and TRBJ1-2; the D gene is possibly TRBD1 (6 bases). The CDR3 contains 13 residues. The germline gives CDR1 LNHNV, CDR2 YYDKDF (reference sequence). V lost 9 bases to trimming and J lost 1 base, with 12 bases between them. The sequenced part of the CDR3 DNA is TGTGCCACGGGGGAGGGGGTTAACTATGGC. It codes for CATGEGVNYG. In full, the CDR3 is CATGEGVNYGYTF. The full variable domain, with the rest looked up from reference TRBV15 and TRBJ1-2, is DAMVIQNPRYQVTQFGKPVTLSCSQTLNHNVMYWYQQKSSQAPKLLFHYYDKDFNNEADTPDNFQSRRPNTSFCFLDIRSPGLGDTAMYLCATGEGVNYGYTFGSGTRLTVV.

For this clone: The read ends 3 residues early relative to the CDR3; the germline J gene fills the gap. This chain links TRBV20-1 with TRBJ2-5; 7 bases line up with TRBD1. J was trimmed by 1 base and V by 5 bases; bases with no gene match: 10. Germline V gene data show CDR1 as DFQATT and CDR2 as SNEGSKA (reference sequence). This CDR3 spans 15 amino acids. The CDR3 sequence is CSAPRAGGPQETQYF. CDR3 DNA, as far as it was read: TGCAGTGCTCCTCGGGCAGGGGGTCCCCAAGAGACC.

Turning to this clone: The sequence runs out 3 residues before the end of the CDR3; the remainder is reconstructed from the germline J gene. The chain carries TRBV6-2 or TRBV6-3 and TRBJ2-2; tentative D call: TRBD1 (5 bases). Germline values: CDR1 MNHEY, CDR2 SVGEGT. V dropped 2 bases and J dropped 7 bases, with 5 bases sitting between them. This CDR3 is built from 12 residues. The CDR3: CASSYTGGELFF. The sequenced part of the CDR3 DNA is TGTGCCAGCAGTTACACAGGCGGGGAG.

With respect to this clone: The read is 3 residues too short to cover the CDR3 end, so that end is filled in from the germline J gene. The chain links TRBV19 to TRBJ2-7; the D gene is possibly TRBD2 (5 bases). Trimming took 1 base from V and 2 from J, leaving 12 bases between them. Germline-derived CDR1 and CDR2 are LNHDA and SQIVND (reference sequence). This CDR3 spans 15 amino acids. Incomplete CDR3 DNA: TGTGCCAGTAGTATAGTTGAGGGTTTAACCTACGAG. This encodes CASSIVEGLTYE. The complete CDR3 protein is CASSIVEGLTYEQYF.

In its sample, this clone was seen many times. The read finishes 3 residues shy of the CDR3 end, and the germline J gene is used to complete it. This chain connects TRBV19 to TRBJ1-4, with 9 nucleotides matching TRBD1. The CDR3 is made up of 15 amino acids. V lost 5 bases, J lost 4 bases, and 5 bases stayed unmatched. Germline V gene lookup returns CDR1 LNHDA and CDR2 SQIVND (reference sequence). CDR3 loop: CASSLRTGVNEKLFF. The covered CDR3 bases are TGTGCCAGTAGTCTGCGGACAGGGGTTAATGAAAAA.